A selection of T cell receptor beta chains follows, all from one sample in a study of OX40 agonist ivuxolimab in advanced cancers. Here immunoSEQ multiplex PCR was the method, and the copy in TCRdb shows in-frame clones only, minus some. This sample has 60,000 to 75,000 clones, with approximately 80% found just once. Material: CD4+ or CD8+ T cells sorted from blood, obtained in a trial of the OX40 agonist ivuxolimab. All receptors come from an adult with an advanced solid tumor such as melanoma, head and neck, liver or kidney cancer. The CDR3 runs from the conserved cysteine through the conserved F or W. A D gene is named only where the DNA matches it firmly.

j_call v_call d_call cdr3_aa
TRBJ1-1 TRBV18 NA CAARQTRNTEAFF
TRBJ1-3 TRBV19 NA CASSIGGRLKSGNTIYF
TRBJ2-5 TRBV6-5 TRBD1 CASSGDRGQTQYF
TRBJ2-1 TRBV6-1 NA CASSQIFKGDEQFF
TRBJ2-7 TRBV10-2 TRBD1 CASDRTGGEQYF
TRBJ1-1 TRBV6-5 NA CASSDRDNTEAFF
TRBJ2-1 TRBV2 TRBD2 CASRGLAGYNEQFF
TRBJ2-7 TRBV27 TRBD1 CASSLSGTGTYEQYF
TRBJ2-2 TRBV7-2 TRBD1 CASRVDRVTGELFF
TRBJ1-5 TRBV28 TRBD1 CATEESQGGLPTSNQPQHF
TRBJ2-1 TRBV2 TRBD1 CASSQRTGGNNEQFF
TRBJ1-4 TRBV6-1 TRBD1 CASTRGRGEKLFF
TRBJ2-5 TRBV19 NA CASSSARETQYF
TRBJ2-6 TRBV12-2 NA CASRLSENSGANVLTF
TRBJ1-2 TRBV5-1 TRBD1 CASSARQGSYGYTF
TRBJ2-7 TRBV5-6 TRBD1 CASSFGTVSHEQYF